The entry below gives a single T cell receptor (beta chain) sequence along with its context. Trimming stripped 1 base from V and 3 bases from J, with 13 bases between. The CDR3 is 15 amino acids. Germline-derived CDR1 and CDR2 are DFQATT and SNEGSKA (reference sequence). Reverse transcription used about 0.5 to 1 ug RNA and random hexamers. TCRdb reprocessed the immunoSEQ multiplex PCR reads with MiXCR, giving one entry per CDR3 protein. The table shows about 75,000 distinct CDR3 sequences, with less than 95% occurring only once. Both CD4+ and CD8+ T cells were negatively isolated, and TEMRA cells underwent FACS enrichment. This specimen belongs to a study of CD8 T cells in Susac syndrome.

Sequenced: CD8+ T cells from PBMCs. This chain uses TRBV20-1 with TRBJ1-5, with D unresolved. This clonotype was sampled from a human donor with Susac syndrome. The CDR3 loop is CSARVKPGNNQPQHF. DNA for the CDR3: TGCAGTGCTAGAGTAAAACCCGGGAACAATCAGCCCCAGCATTTT.